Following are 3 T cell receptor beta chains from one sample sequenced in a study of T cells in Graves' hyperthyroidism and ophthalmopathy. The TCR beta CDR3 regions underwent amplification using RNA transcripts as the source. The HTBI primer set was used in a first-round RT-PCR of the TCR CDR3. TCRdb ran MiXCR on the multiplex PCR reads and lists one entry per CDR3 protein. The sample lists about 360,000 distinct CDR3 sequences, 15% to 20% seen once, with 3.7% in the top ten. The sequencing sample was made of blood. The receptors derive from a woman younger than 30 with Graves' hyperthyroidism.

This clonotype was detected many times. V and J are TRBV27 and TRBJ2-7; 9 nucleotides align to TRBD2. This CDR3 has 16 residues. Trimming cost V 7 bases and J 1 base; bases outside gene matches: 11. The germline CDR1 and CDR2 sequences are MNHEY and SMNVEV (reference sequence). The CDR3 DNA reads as TGTGCCAGCACAGCCCTCCCGAGCGGGGGGTCCTACGAGCAGTACTTC. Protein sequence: CASTALPSGGSYEQYF.

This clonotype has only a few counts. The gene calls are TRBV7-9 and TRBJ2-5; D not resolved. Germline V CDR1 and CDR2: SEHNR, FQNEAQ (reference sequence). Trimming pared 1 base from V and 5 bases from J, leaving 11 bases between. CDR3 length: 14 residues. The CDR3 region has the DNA TGTGCCAGCAGCTTAGTTGCAGGCGCCGAGACCCAGTACTTC. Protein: CASSLVAGAETQYF.

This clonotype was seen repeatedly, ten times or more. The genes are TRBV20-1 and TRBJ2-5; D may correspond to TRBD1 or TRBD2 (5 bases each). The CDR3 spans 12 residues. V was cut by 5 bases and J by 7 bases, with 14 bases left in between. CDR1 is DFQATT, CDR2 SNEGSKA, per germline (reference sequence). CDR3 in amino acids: CSAEGRRMTQYF. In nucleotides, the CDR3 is TGCAGTGCTGAGGGGAGAAGGATGACCCAGTACTTC.